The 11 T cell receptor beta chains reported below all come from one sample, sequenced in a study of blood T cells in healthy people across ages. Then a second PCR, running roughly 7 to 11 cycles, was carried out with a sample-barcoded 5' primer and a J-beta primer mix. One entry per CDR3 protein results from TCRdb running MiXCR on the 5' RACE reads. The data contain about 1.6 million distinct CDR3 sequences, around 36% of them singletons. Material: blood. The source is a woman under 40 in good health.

CDR3 coding DNA: TGTGCCAGCAGTTTGATAGAAACCGTGAACACTGAAGCTTTCTTT. Protein sequence: CASSLIETVNTEAFF. The chain has TRBV28 and TRBJ1-1; D ambiguous. The CDR3 is made up of 15 amino acids. Looked up from germline, CDR1 is MDHEN and CDR2 is SYDVKM. Deletions cut 3 bases from V and 0 bases from J, with 11 bases between.

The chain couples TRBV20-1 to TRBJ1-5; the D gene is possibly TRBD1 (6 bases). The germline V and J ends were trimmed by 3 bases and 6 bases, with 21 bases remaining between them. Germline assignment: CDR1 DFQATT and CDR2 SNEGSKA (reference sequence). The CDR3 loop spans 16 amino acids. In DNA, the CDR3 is TGCAGTGCTAGGTCTCCGGCAGGGGAAATCAGTCAGCCCCAGCATTTT. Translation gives CSARSPAGEISQPQHF.

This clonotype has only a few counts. The CDR3 DNA is TGTGCCAGCACCCGGGGACAGGTGAACACTGAAGCTTTCTTT. Translating it yields CASTRGQVNTEAFF. The chain carries TRBV9 and TRBJ1-1; TRBD1 matches at 8 bases. CDR3 length: 14 amino acids. V shed 6 bases, J shed 0 bases, and the junction held 4 bases outside the gene matches. Germline CDR1 is SGDLS and CDR2 is YYNGEE.

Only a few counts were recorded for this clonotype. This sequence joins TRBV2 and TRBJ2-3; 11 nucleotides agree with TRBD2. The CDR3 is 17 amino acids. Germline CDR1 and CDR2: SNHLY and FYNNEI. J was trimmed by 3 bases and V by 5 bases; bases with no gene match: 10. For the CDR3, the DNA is TGTGCCAGCAGTTCTTCCATAGCGGGGGGGCAAACAGATACGCAGTATTTT. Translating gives CASSSSIAGGQTDTQYF.

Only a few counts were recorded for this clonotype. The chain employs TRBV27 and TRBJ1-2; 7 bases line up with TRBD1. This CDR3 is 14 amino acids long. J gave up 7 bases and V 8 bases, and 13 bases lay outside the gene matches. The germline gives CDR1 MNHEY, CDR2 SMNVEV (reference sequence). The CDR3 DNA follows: TGTGCCAGCTCCGAAGGGGACAGATTTTCTGGCTACACCTTC. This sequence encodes CASSEGDRFSGYTF.

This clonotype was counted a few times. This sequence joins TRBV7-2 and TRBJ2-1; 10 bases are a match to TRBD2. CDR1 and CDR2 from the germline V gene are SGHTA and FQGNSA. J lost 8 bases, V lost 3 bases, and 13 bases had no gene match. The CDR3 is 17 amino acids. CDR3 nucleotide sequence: TGTGCCAGCAGCTTGACGACTAGCGGGCACAGGGGCTATGAGCAGTTCTTC. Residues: CASSLTTSGHRGYEQFF.

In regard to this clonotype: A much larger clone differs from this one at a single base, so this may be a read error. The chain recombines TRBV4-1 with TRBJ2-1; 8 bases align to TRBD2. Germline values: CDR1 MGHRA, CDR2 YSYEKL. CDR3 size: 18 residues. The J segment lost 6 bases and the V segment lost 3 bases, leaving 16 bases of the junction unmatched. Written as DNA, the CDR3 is TGCGCCAGCAGCCATGAAGGGCAAGAGGCGGCGGGGGGCAATGAGCAGTTCTTC. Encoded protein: CASSHEGQEAAGGNEQFF.

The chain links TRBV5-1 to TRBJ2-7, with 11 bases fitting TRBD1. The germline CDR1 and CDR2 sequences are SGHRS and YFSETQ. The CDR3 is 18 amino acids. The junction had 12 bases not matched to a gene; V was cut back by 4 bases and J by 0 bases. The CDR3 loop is CASSNLGQGATRSYEQYF. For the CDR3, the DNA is TGCGCCAGCAGCAACCTTGGACAGGGGGCTACCCGCTCCTACGAGCAGTACTTC.

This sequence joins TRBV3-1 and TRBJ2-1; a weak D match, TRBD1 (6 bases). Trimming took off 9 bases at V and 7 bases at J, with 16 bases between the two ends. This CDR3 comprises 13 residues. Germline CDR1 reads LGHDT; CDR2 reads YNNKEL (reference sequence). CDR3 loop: CASSEGGKNEQFF. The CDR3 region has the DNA TGTGCCAGTTCCGAAGGGGGTAAGAATGAGCAGTTCTTC.

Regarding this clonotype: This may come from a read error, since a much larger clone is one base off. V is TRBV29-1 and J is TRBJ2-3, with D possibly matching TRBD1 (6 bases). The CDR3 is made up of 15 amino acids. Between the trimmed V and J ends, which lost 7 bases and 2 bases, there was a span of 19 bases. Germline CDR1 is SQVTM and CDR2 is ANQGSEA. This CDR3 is CSAPSAGENTDTQYF. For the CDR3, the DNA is TGCAGCGCCCCGTCGGCAGGGGAGAACACAGATACGCAGTATTTT.

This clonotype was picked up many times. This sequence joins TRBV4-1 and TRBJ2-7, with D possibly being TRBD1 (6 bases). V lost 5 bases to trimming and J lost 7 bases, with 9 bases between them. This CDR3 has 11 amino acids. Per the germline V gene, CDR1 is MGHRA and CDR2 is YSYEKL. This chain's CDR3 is CASSYREEQYF. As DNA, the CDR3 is TGCGCCAGCAGCTACAGGGAGGAGCAGTACTTC.